The entry below describes one TCR beta chain. Per the germline V gene, CDR1 is SGDLS and CDR2 is YYNGEE. J lost 4 bases, V lost 3 bases, and 18 bases had no gene match. The CDR3 is made up of 19 amino acids. TCRdb's table, derived via immunoSEQ multiplex PCR, lists solely in-frame clones and lacks some. The sample lists about 660,000 clones; 80% to 90% were seen once. These data are taken from a study of shared T cell receptors in the human thymus. These data were also reused for a study on human thymus T cells.

The receptor's source is a boy in the first two years of life with a congenital heart defect. This chain uses TRBV9 with TRBJ2-1, with 8 bases that match TRBD1. The sample was thymocytes. For the CDR3, the DNA is TGTGCCAGCAGCGCAGAGGGGACAGGTAGTAAAAAAGATTACAATGAGCAGTTCTTC. Translated, it gives CASSAEGTGSKKDYNEQFF.